This TCR beta chain was profiled in a study of blood T cell repertoires in COVID-19. Study background: Sites across the United States, Italy and Spain contributed samples from acute and convalescent COVID-19. In each case, the material was cDNA or gDNA derived from T cells, B-cell-depleted T cells, or PBMCs.

Germline V gene lookup returns CDR1 SGHRS and CDR2 YFSETQ. After removal of 4 bases from V and 1 base from J, the junction contained 7 bases not matched to a gene. The CDR3 consists of 16 residues. Per the original data handling: Reference gene primer amplification yielded estimated nucleated cell counts. The method was immunoSEQ multiplex PCR; TCRdb's version includes in-frame clones alone and lacks a portion of them. V, J and clone size were drawn from that table, and D and trimming were deduced from the DNA. The data contain around 150,000 clones, roughly 88% of them singletons. The sample comprised peripheral blood. The genes are TRBV5-1 and TRBJ2-5, with TRBD1 matching 10 bases. The receptor's source is a man between 60 and 75 years old with active or convalescent COVID-19. DNA of the CDR3: TGCGCCAGCAGCACGGCCCGGGACAGGGGCCAAGAGACCCAGTACTTC. As protein: CASSTARDRGQETQYF.